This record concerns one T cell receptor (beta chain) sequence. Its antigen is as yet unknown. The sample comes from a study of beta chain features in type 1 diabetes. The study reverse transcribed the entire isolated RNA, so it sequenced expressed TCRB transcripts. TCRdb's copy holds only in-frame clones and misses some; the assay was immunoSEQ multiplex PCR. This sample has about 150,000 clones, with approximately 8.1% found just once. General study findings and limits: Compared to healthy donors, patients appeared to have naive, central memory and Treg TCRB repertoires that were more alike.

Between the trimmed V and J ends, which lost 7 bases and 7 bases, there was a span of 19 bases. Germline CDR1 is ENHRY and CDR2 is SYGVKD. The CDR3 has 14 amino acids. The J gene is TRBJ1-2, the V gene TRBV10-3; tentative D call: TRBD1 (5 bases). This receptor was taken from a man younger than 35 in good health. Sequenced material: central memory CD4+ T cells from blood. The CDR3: CAIKGVDKWGGYTF. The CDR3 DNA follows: TGTGCCATCAAAGGGGTTGACAAATGGGGTGGCTACACCTTC.